Listed below are T cell receptor beta chains from one sample, sequenced in a study of human T cells and chemical hapten exposure. TCRdb re-analysed the RACE reads in MiXCR, keeping a single row per CDR3 protein. The sample consists of tens of thousands of distinct CDR3 sequences, about 8% of them appearing once. The starting material was whole blood, obtained in connection with sensitization to the hapten diphenylcyclopropenone (DPC). These receptors all come from a woman between 50 and 59 years old with alopecia areata. Some clones in this sample may be carry-over from other donors' samples. Both conserved end residues are part of each CDR3. The D gene is left open where the match is weak. Clone size, where shown, is once, few, many, or a class for clones that have expanded.

abundance	len	d_gene	v_gene	j_gene	CDR3aa	CDR3nt
NA	13	NA	TRBV7-2	TRBJ2-3	CASSTLSTDTQYF	TGTGCCAGCAGCACGCTAAGCACAGATACGCAGTATTTT
NA	14	NA	TRBV12-3/TRBV12-4	TRBJ1-2	CASSALRGDYGYTF	TGTGCCAGCAGTGCTCTCAGGGGTGACTATGGCTACACCTTC
NA	13	NA	TRBV7-8	TRBJ2-1	CASSKRVSEEQFF	TGTGCCAGCAGCAAGCGGGTGAGTGAAGAGCAGTTCTTC
few	16	NA	TRBV12-3/TRBV12-4	TRBJ1-1	CASSPSGPRMNTEAFF	TGTGCCAGCAGTCCCAGCGGGCCCCGAATGAACACTGAAGCTTTCTTT
few	14	NA	TRBV12-3/TRBV12-4	TRBJ2-2	CASRQQGSNGELFF	TGTGCCAGCAGGCAGCAGGGGAGTAACGGGGAGCTGTTTTTT
few	12	TRBD1	TRBV29-1	TRBJ1-1	CSVPTGSTEAFF	TGCAGCGTGCCGACAGGGTCCACTGAAGCTTTCTTT
NA	14	TRBD2	TRBV5-1	TRBJ2-3	CASSSSGGGDTQYF	TGCGCCAGCAGCTCTAGCGGGGGCGGAGATACGCAGTATTTT
many	13	NA	TRBV14	TRBJ1-1	CASSPFKSSEAFF	TGTGCCAGCAGCCCCTTCAAGTCCAGTGAAGCTTTCTTT
few	14	TRBD2	TRBV29-1	TRBJ2-1	CSVPLSGSFGEQFF	TGCAGCGTTCCTCTTAGCGGGAGCTTTGGTGAGCAGTTCTTC
NA	13	TRBD2	TRBV6-1	TRBJ2-3	CASSELASGKQYF	TGTGCCAGCAGTGAACTAGCCAGCGGGAAGCAGTATTTT
few	14	NA	TRBV19	TRBJ2-2	CASSHSTDTGELFF	TGTGCCAGTAGTCACAGCACGGACACCGGGGAGCTGTTTTTT
few	12	NA	TRBV2	TRBJ2-4	CASSLLKDIQYF	TGTGCCAGCAGTCTACTAAAGGACATTCAGTACTTC
many	12	NA	TRBV7-2	TRBJ2-1	CASSFYTNEQFF	TGTGCCAGCAGCTTCTATACCAATGAGCAGTTCTTC
NA	12	NA	TRBV28	TRBJ2-7	CASSITTYEQYF	TGTGCCAGCAGTATAACTACCTACGAGCAGTACTTC
few	15	NA	TRBV28	TRBJ1-1	CASSLPLTANTEAFF	TGTGCCAGCAGTTTACCCCTGACAGCGAACACTGAAGCTTTCTTT
few	15	NA	TRBV12-5	TRBJ1-1	CASGLGRGGHTEAFF	TGTGCTAGTGGTTTGGGGCGGGGGGGGCACACTGAAGCTTTCTTT
many	18	NA	TRBV7-8	TRBJ1-1	CASSLLGAGGGMNTEAFF	TGTGCCAGCAGCTTATTAGGCGCCGGTGGGGGAATGAACACTGAAGCTTTCTTT
NA	15	NA	TRBV6-4	TRBJ1-2	CASSDGRAPNYGYTF	TGTGCCAGCAGTGACGGGAGGGCCCCAAACTATGGCTACACCTTC
NA	15	TRBD2	TRBV7-6	TRBJ2-2	CASSHPGTSTGELFF	TGTGCCAGCAGCCACCCCGGGACTAGTACCGGGGAGCTGTTTTTT
many	17	TRBD2	TRBV12-5	TRBJ2-3	CASGQRSGRGYTDTQYF	TGTGCTAGTGGCCAACGTAGCGGGAGAGGATACACAGATACGCAGTATTTT
NA	13	NA	TRBV19	TRBJ1-4	CASTPGGDEKLFF	TGTGCCAGTACCCCGGGAGGGGATGAAAAACTGTTTTTT
NA	14	TRBD1	TRBV2	TRBJ1-6	CARSGTGRNSPLHF	TGTGCCAGATCGGGGACAGGTCGCAATTCACCCCTCCACTTT
many	13	NA	TRBV11-2	TRBJ1-5	CASSLDRNQPQHF	TGTGCCAGCAGCTTAGATCGAAATCAGCCCCAGCATTTT
NA	15	TRBD2	TRBV5-1	TRBJ2-5	CASSPDGGSEETQYF	TGCGCCAGCAGCCCTGACGGGGGGTCGGAAGAGACCCAGTACTTC
few	15	NA	TRBV4-3	TRBJ1-5	CASSQEGGAGQPQHF	TGCGCCAGCAGCCAAGAGGGGGGCGCCGGGCAGCCCCAGCATTTT
few	13	NA	TRBV12-3/TRBV12-4	TRBJ1-5	CASSLGEGQPQHF	TGTGCCAGCAGTTTAGGGGAAGGTCAGCCCCAGCATTTT